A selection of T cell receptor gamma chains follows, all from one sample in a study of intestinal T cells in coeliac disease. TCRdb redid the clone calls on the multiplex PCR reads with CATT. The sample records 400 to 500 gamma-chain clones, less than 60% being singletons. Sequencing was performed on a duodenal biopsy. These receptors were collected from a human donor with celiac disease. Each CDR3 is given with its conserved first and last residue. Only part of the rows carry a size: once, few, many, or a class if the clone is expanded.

cdr3_aa: CAAWDYILKKLF; cdr3_nt: TGTGCTGCGTGGGATTATATTCTTAAGAAACTCTTT; j_call: TRGJ1/TRGJ2; clone_size: hyperexpanded; v_call: TRGV10
cdr3_aa: CATWDEPNTTGWFKIF; cdr3_nt: TGTGCCACCTGGGACGAGCCTAATACCACTGGTTGGTTCAAGATATTT; j_call: TRGJP1; clone_size: few; v_call: TRGV2
cdr3_aa: CATWDAPSDAYEYVSWIKTF; cdr3_nt: TGTGCCACCTGGGATGCCCCCTCCGACGCTTATGAGTACGTGAGTTGGATCAAGACGTTT; j_call: TRGJP2; clone_size: .; v_call: TRGV4
cdr3_aa: CATWDGEWVGSKTF; cdr3_nt: TGTGCCACCTGGGACGGGGAGTGGGTTGGATCAAAGACGTTT; j_call: TRGJP2; clone_size: .; v_call: TRGV3
cdr3_aa: CATLGRFRIYYKKLF; cdr3_nt: TGTGCCACCTTGGGACGGTTTCGAATTTATTATAAGAAACTCTTT; j_call: TRGJ1/TRGJ2; clone_size: .; v_call: TRGV2
cdr3_aa: CAAWDGNGGYKKLF; cdr3_nt: TGTGCTGCGTGGGATGGAAATGGGGGTTATAAGAAACTCTTT; j_call: TRGJ1/TRGJ2; clone_size: .; v_call: TRGV10
cdr3_aa: CAAWERCGTTGWFKIF; cdr3_nt: TGTGCTGCGTGGGAAAGATGTGGTACCACTGGTTGGTTCAAGATATTT; j_call: TRGJP1; clone_size: .; v_call: TRGV10
cdr3_aa: CAPGTGRVVNSDWIKTF; cdr3_nt: TGTGCACCTGGGACGGGCCGAGTTGTGAATAGTGATTGGATCAAGACGTTT; j_call: TRGJP2; clone_size: .; v_call: TRGV2
cdr3_aa: CAAWDPTGWFKIF; cdr3_nt: TGTGCTGCGTGGGATCCCACTGGTTGGTTCAAGATATTT; j_call: TRGJP1; clone_size: .; v_call: TRGV10
cdr3_aa: CAAWGLSIRKLF; cdr3_nt: TGTGCTGCGTGGGGATTATCCATAAGAAAACTCTTT; j_call: TRGJ1/TRGJ2; clone_size: .; v_call: TRGV10
cdr3_aa: CATWDEKCYKKLF; cdr3_nt: TGTGCCACCTGGGATGAAAAGTGTTATAAGAAACTCTTT; j_call: TRGJ1/TRGJ2; clone_size: .; v_call: TRGV4
cdr3_aa: CAGVGFGPNYYKKLF; cdr3_nt: TGTGCTGGCGTGGGATTCGGGCCGAATTATTATAAGAAACTCTTT; j_call: TRGJ1/TRGJ2; clone_size: few; v_call: TRGV10
cdr3_aa: CATWGRGVGWIKTF; cdr3_nt: TGTGCCACCTGGGGACGGGGAGTGGGTTGGATCAAGACGTTT; j_call: TRGJP2; clone_size: once; v_call: TRGV3
cdr3_aa: CATWDELKGMYYKKLF; cdr3_nt: TGTGCCACCTGGGACGAACTAAAGGGAATGTATTATAAGAAACTCTTT; j_call: TRGJ1/TRGJ2; clone_size: hyperexpanded; v_call: TRGV2
cdr3_aa: CANLGSEYKKLF; cdr3_nt: TGTGCCAACCTGGGATCAGAATATAAGAAACTCTTT; j_call: TRGJ1/TRGJ2; clone_size: .; v_call: TRGV3
cdr3_aa: CATWPFSYYKKLF; cdr3_nt: TGTGCCACCTGGCCTTTCTCTTATTATAAGAAACTCTTT; j_call: TRGJ1/TRGJ2; clone_size: few; v_call: TRGV2
cdr3_aa: CATWDGLGPSYKKLF; cdr3_nt: TGTGCCACCTGGGACGGGCTAGGCCCTAGTTATAAGAAACTCTTT; j_call: TRGJ1/TRGJ2; clone_size: few; v_call: TRGV2
cdr3_aa: CAPGIGRRYYKKLF; cdr3_nt: TGTGCGCCTGGGATAGGCCGTCGCTATTATAAGAAACTCTTT; j_call: TRGJ1/TRGJ2; clone_size: few; v_call: TRGV8
cdr3_aa: CAAWDRYYKKLF; cdr3_nt: TGTGCTGCGTGGGATAGGTATTATAAGAAACTCTTT; j_call: TRGJ1/TRGJ2; clone_size: hyperexpanded; v_call: TRGV10
cdr3_aa: CATWGWKKCYKKLF; cdr3_nt: TGTGCCACCTGGGGATGGAAAAAGTGTTATAAGAAACTCTTT; j_call: TRGJ1/TRGJ2; clone_size: .; v_call: TRGV4
cdr3_aa: CAAWDSQIYYKKLF; cdr3_nt: TGTGCTGCGTGGGATTCGCAAATTTATTATAAGAAACTCTTT; j_call: TRGJ1/TRGJ2; clone_size: few; v_call: TRGV10
cdr3_aa: CALTGWFKIF; cdr3_nt: TGTGCTCTCACTGGTTGGTTCAAGATATTT; j_call: TRGJP1; clone_size: .; v_call: TRGV10
cdr3_aa: CAPGPFSYYKKLF; cdr3_nt: TGTGCACCTGGGCCTTTCTCTTATTATAAGAAACTCTTT; j_call: TRGJ1/TRGJ2; clone_size: .; v_call: TRGV2
cdr3_aa: CATWDRLGIYKKLF; cdr3_nt: TGTGCCACCTGGGACAGGCTAGGAATTTATAAGAAACTCTTT; j_call: TRGJ1/TRGJ2; clone_size: .; v_call: TRGV5
cdr3_aa: CATWGYYYKKLF; cdr3_nt: TGTGCCACCTGGGGTTATTATTATAAGAAACTCTTT; j_call: TRGJ1/TRGJ2; clone_size: large; v_call: TRGV4
cdr3_aa: CATWGRFIYYKKLF; cdr3_nt: TGTGCCACCTGGGGACGGTTTATTTATTATAAGAAACTCTTT; j_call: TRGJ1/TRGJ2; clone_size: .; v_call: TRGV2
cdr3_aa: CATWGTKNYYKKLF; cdr3_nt: TGTGCCACCTGGGGAACCAAGAATTATTATAAGAAACTCTTT; j_call: TRGJ1/TRGJ2; clone_size: once; v_call: TRGV4
cdr3_aa: CAAWETTGWFKIF; cdr3_nt: TGTGCTGCGTGGGAGACCACTGGTTGGTTCAAGATATTT; j_call: TRGJP1; clone_size: .; v_call: TRGV10
cdr3_aa: CATPSNYYKKLF; cdr3_nt: TGTGCCACCCCATCCAATTATTATAAGAAACTCTTT; j_call: TRGJ1/TRGJ2; clone_size: .; v_call: TRGV5
cdr3_aa: CATWDGPDYKKLF; cdr3_nt: TGTGCCACCTGGGACGGACCAGATTATAAGAAACTCTTT; j_call: TRGJ1/TRGJ2; clone_size: few; v_call: TRGV2
cdr3_aa: CATWDGEWVWIKTF; cdr3_nt: TGTGCCACCTGGGACGGGGAGTGGGTTTGGATCAAGACGTTT; j_call: TRGJP2; clone_size: .; v_call: TRGV3
cdr3_aa: CATWDGQGIVVDWIKTF; cdr3_nt: TGTGCCACCTGGGACGGGCAAGGGATAGTAGTTGATTGGATCAAGACGTTT; j_call: TRGJP2; clone_size: .; v_call: TRGV2
cdr3_aa: CATWDRLGYYKKLF; cdr3_nt: TGTGCCACCTGGGACAGGCTGGGGTATTATAAGAAACTCTTT; j_call: TRGJ1/TRGJ2; clone_size: .; v_call: TRGV5
cdr3_aa: CAAWDRPNYYKKLF; cdr3_nt: TGTGCTGCGTGGGATCGGCCGAATTATTATAAGAAACTCTTT; j_call: TRGJ1/TRGJ2; clone_size: .; v_call: TRGV10
cdr3_aa: CALVGAGPKKLF; cdr3_nt: TGTGCCTTGGTGGGAGCCGGACCAAAGAAACTCTTT; j_call: TRGJ1/TRGJ2; clone_size: .; v_call: TRGV9
cdr3_aa: CATWGGVVKKLF; cdr3_nt: TGTGCCACCTGGGGTGGGGTAGTTAAGAAACTCTTT; j_call: TRGJ1/TRGJ2; clone_size: .; v_call: TRGV4
cdr3_aa: CATWDGPCYKKLF; cdr3_nt: TGTGCCACCTGGGACGGGCCGTGTTATAAGAAACTCTTT; j_call: TRGJ1/TRGJ2; clone_size: .; v_call: TRGV2
cdr3_aa: CAPGGRAEKLF; cdr3_nt: TGTGCCCCCGGGGGGCGGGCGGAGAAACTCTTT; j_call: TRGJ1/TRGJ2; clone_size: hyperexpanded; v_call: TRGV3
cdr3_aa: CANLGHWNYYKKLF; cdr3_nt: TGTGCCAACCTGGGACACTGGAATTATTATAAGAAACTCTTT; j_call: TRGJ1/TRGJ2; clone_size: .; v_call: TRGV3
cdr3_aa: CATWDGQLF; cdr3_nt: TGTGCCACCTGGGACGGCCAACTCTTT; j_call: TRGJ1/TRGJ2; clone_size: .; v_call: TRGV2
cdr3_aa: CATLGCDYYKKLF; cdr3_nt: TGTGCCACCTTGGGATGTGATTATTATAAGAAACTCTTT; j_call: TRGJ1/TRGJ2; clone_size: .; v_call: TRGV4
cdr3_aa: CAAWEFPKKLF; cdr3_nt: TGTGCTGCGTGGGAATTTCCTAAGAAACTCTTT; j_call: TRGJ1/TRGJ2; clone_size: .; v_call: TRGV10
cdr3_aa: CATWTAKNYKKLF; cdr3_nt: TGTGCCACCTGGACGGCTAAGAATTATAAGAAACTCTTT; j_call: TRGJ1/TRGJ2; clone_size: .; v_call: TRGV2
cdr3_aa: CACWISRTLGDTTGWFKIF; cdr3_nt: TGTGCCTGCTGGATTAGCCGCACCCTTGGAGATACCACTGGTTGGTTCAAGATATTT; j_call: TRGJP1; clone_size: hyperexpanded; v_call: TRGV11